The present T cell receptor (beta chain) was sequenced within a study of early T cells in non-severe SARS-CoV-2 infection. Study information: Sequencing targeted bulk RNA from unsorted whole blood, leaving chains unpaired.

Between the trimmed V and J ends, which lost 7 bases and 8 bases, there was a span of 14 bases. In germline, CDR1 is MNHNY, CDR2 SVGAGI (reference sequence). The CDR3 extends over 13 amino acids. The table lists this clonotype with many counts. Individual cDNA molecules received unique molecular identifiers. TCRdb reanalysed the 5' RACE reads using MiXCR and keeps one entry per CDR3 protein. The sample yields 74,000 or so distinct CDR3 sequences, around 10% seen once. The sequencing sample was made of whole blood. The chain uses TRBV6-6 and TRBJ1-4; the D is unclear. The clonotype originates from an adult who was a healthcare worker with PCR-confirmed SARS-CoV-2 infection or an uninfected control (not recorded which). Written as DNA, the CDR3 is TGTGCCAGCATCGGCAGAACTGACGAAAAACTGTTTTTT. This translates into CASIGRTDEKLFF.